Below are 28 T cell receptor beta chains sequenced from a single sample in a study of post-analysis software for immune sequencing data. Study observations and caveats: Controls had lower frequencies than patients of 4 or 5 TRBV segments, which included TRBV5-6, TRBV5-1 and TRBV20-1.

Tagging with unique molecular identifiers was a feature of the TCR beta cDNA libraries. TCRdb re-called the PCR reads with MiXCR, one entry per CDR3 protein. The sample yields hundreds of thousands of distinct CDR3 sequences, approximately 60% seen once. Their antigens are not known. The source material was blood. Source of these receptors: a girl aged 2-15 years with multiple sclerosis.

V usage is TRBV2 and J usage is TRBJ2-5; TRBD1 might be the D (7 bases). Germline V CDR1 and CDR2: SNHLY, FYNNEI. The CDR3 sequence is 13 residues long. V was shortened by 8 bases and J by 2 bases, with 12 bases between the two germline ends. The CDR3, as DNA: TGTGCCAGCGGCGGGACAGTTCAAGAGACCCAGTACTTC. Its translation is CASGGTVQETQYF.

The gene calls are TRBV18 and TRBJ2-3; 9 positions agree with TRBD1. The V segment lost 0 bases and the J segment 6 bases; nucleotides outside the gene matches: 7. The germline V gene has CDR1 KGHSH and CDR2 LQKENI. This CDR3 is 16 amino acids long. DNA for the CDR3: TGTGCCAGCTCACCACCGAGGACAGGGGATTCGGATACGCAGTATTTT. Encoded protein: CASSPPRTGDSDTQYF. Full variable domain (rest looked up from reference TRBV18 and TRBJ2-3): NAGVMQNPRHLVRRRGQEARLRCSPMKGHSHVYWYRQLPEEGLKFMVYLQKENIIDESGMPKERFSAEFPKEGPSILRIQQVVRGDSAAYFCASSPPRTGDSDTQYFGPGTRLTVL.

The gene calls are TRBV20-1 and TRBJ2-5; D gene ambiguous. The DNA end lines up better with TRBJ2-7; the J call may be wrong. The CDR3 runs 15 residues. Germline V gene sequence: CDR1 DFQATT, CDR2 SNEGSKA (reference sequence). CDR3 residues: CSASPLERTPDEQYF. CDR3 DNA sequence: TGCAGTGCTAGCCCCCTGGAGCGCACCCCGGACGAGCAGTACTTC.

The CDR3 region has the DNA TGTGCCAGCACCCAAGCCCTCCGACACATATCCACAGATACGCAGTATTTT. Encoded protein: CASTQALRHISTDTQYF. The V and J genes are TRBV7-9 and TRBJ2-3, with unresolved D. CDR3 length: 17 amino acids. Between the trimmed V and J ends, which lost 7 bases and 2 bases, there was a span of 22 bases. CDR1 is SEHNR and CDR2 is FQNEAQ in the germline V gene (reference sequence).

As for this clonotype: One end of the junction fails to match germline, which may point to a read error. CDR3 amino acids: CASRGRAEGASVLTF. Written as DNA, the CDR3 is TGTGCCAGCAGAGGGCGTGCAGAGGGGGCCAGCGTCCTGACTTTC. This chain joins TRBV7-9 and TRBJ2-6, with 7 bases aligning to TRBD1. This CDR3 comprises 15 residues. CDR1 and CDR2 from the germline V gene are SEHNR and FQNEAQ (reference sequence). Full variable domain (outside the CDR3, taken from reference TRBV7-9 and TRBJ2-6): DTGVSQNPRHKITKRGQNVTFRCDPISEHNRLYWYRQTLGQGPEFLTYFQNEAQLEKSRLLSDRFSAERPKGSFSTLEIQRTEQGDSAMYLCASRGRAEGASVLTFGAGSRLTVL.

V usage is TRBV7-2 and J usage is TRBJ2-1, with 10 positions matching TRBD2. Germline V CDR1 and CDR2: SGHTA, FQGNSA. The J segment lost 8 bases and the V segment lost 0 bases, leaving 7 bases of the junction unmatched. The CDR3 has 16 residues. In nucleotides, the CDR3 is TGTGCCAGCAGCTTAGCGCCTCAGCGGGGGGGCCATGAGCAGTTCTTC. It specifies CASSLAPQRGGHEQFF.

The table lists this clonotype with many counts. The rearrangement links TRBV7-9 to TRBJ2-3, with 9 bases lining up with TRBD2. V trimming: 7 bases; J trimming: 0 bases; junction bases outside the gene matches: 2. The CDR3 runs to 14 residues. The V gene's germline CDR1 is SEHNR and CDR2 FQNEAQ (reference sequence). The CDR3 coding sequence is TGTGCCAGCACGCTAGCGGGAAGCACAGATACGCAGTATTTT. Protein product: CASTLAGSTDTQYF.

This clonotype has a handful of counts. The chain couples TRBV12-3 or TRBV12-4 to TRBJ2-3; 10 bases are a match to TRBD2. J was trimmed by 4 bases and V by 5 bases; bases with no gene match: 3. The CDR3 has 14 amino acids. Here the CDR3 reads CASSTSGGADTQYF. DNA of the CDR3: TGTGCCAGCAGTACCAGCGGGGGGGCAGATACGCAGTATTTT.

This clonotype was recorded a few times. The gene calls are TRBV20-1 and TRBJ2-7, with 7 bases fitting TRBD2. There are 13 residues in the CDR3. After removal of 5 bases from V and 3 bases from J, the junction contained 7 bases not matched to a gene. CDR1 and CDR2 from the germline V gene are DFQATT and SNEGSKA (reference sequence). CDR3 protein: CSAPGRRIYEQYF. The CDR3, as DNA: TGCAGTGCTCCCGGGAGGAGGATCTACGAGCAGTACTTC.

This clonotype was seen once. V and J are TRBV20-1 and TRBJ2-1; 8 nucleotides match TRBD2. The CDR3 covers 16 residues. V shed 3 bases, J shed 5 bases, and the junction held 12 bases outside the gene matches. CDR1 and CDR2 from the germline V gene are DFQATT and SNEGSKA (reference sequence). The CDR3 spells CSASGGAGGFHNEQFF. The CDR3 nucleotides are TGCAGTGCTAGTGGAGGTGCGGGGGGATTTCACAATGAGCAGTTCTTC.

Here the CDR3 reads CASSQVVFETQYF. CDR3 DNA sequence: TGTGCCAGCAGCCAAGTAGTGTTCGAGACCCAGTACTTC. The chain recombines TRBV3-1 with TRBJ2-7; D is unclear. The assigned J gene may be wrong: the sequence end matches TRBJ2-5 better. CDR3 length equals 13 residues. CDR1 is LGHDT and CDR2 is YNNKEL in the germline V gene (reference sequence).

About this clonotype: The junction differs from germline at one of its ends, possibly a read error. The V and J genes are TRBV6-5 and TRBJ1-2; TRBD1 matches 9 bases. Germline CDR1 and CDR2: MNHEY and SVGAGI. The CDR3 extends over 16 amino acids. The CDR3 loop is CAGSYRLITGTGGYTF. The CDR3 DNA reads TGTGCCGGCAGTTACCGTCTGATTACCGGGACAGGGGGCTACACCTTC.

J is TRBJ2-1 and V is TRBV11-2; perhaps TRBD1 as D (5 bases). V lost 5 bases and J 0 bases, leaving 11 bases between the germline ends. This CDR3 has 15 amino acids. CDR1 is SGHAT and CDR2 is FQNNGV in the germline V gene. The CDR3 here is CASSLGADSYNEQFF. The CDR3, as DNA: TGTGCCAGCAGCCTAGGGGCAGACTCCTACAATGAGCAGTTCTTC.

This clonotype came up many times. The J gene is TRBJ1-2, the V gene TRBV3-1; D is ambiguous. The V gene's germline CDR1 is LGHDT and CDR2 YNNKEL (reference sequence). The CDR3 contains 16 residues. V shed 0 bases and J shed 4 bases, with 15 bases lying between them. The DNA for the CDR3 is TGTGCCAGCAGCCAAGAAGGAACAAGGACCCGCTATGGCTACACCTTC. The encoded protein is CASSQEGTRTRYGYTF.

This chain links TRBV10-3 with TRBJ1-2, with D possibly being TRBD1 (6 bases). V was cut by 10 bases and J by 0 bases, with 21 bases left in between. Germline-derived CDR1 and CDR2 are ENHRY and SYGVKD. The CDR3 runs to 16 residues. The CDR3 DNA follows: TGTGCCACCAAAGTCGGGACAACCACCTCTAACTATGGCTACACCTTC. Amino acids: CATKVGTTTSNYGYTF.

V usage is TRBV20-1 and J usage is TRBJ2-1; possible D gene TRBD1, 5 bases. The germline CDR1 and CDR2 sequences are DFQATT and SNEGSKA (reference sequence). Trimming pared 3 bases from V and 6 bases from J, leaving 12 bases between. The CDR3 length is 13 residues. The CDR3 here is CSARETASNEQFF. As DNA, the CDR3 is TGCAGTGCTAGGGAGACAGCCTCCAATGAGCAGTTCTTC.

The V gene is TRBV14, the J gene TRBJ1-6; no clear D. The CDR3 extends over 14 amino acids. Germline V lookup: CDR1 SGHDN, CDR2 FVKESK. Trimming pared 1 base from V and 7 bases from J, leaving 8 bases between. In DNA, the CDR3 is TGTGCCAGCAGCCAAGTACCATTGAATTCACCCCTCCACTTT. It is translated as CASSQVPLNSPLHF.

The genes are TRBV7-2 and TRBJ2-3, with TRBD2 as a possible D gene (6 bases). Germline V gene data show CDR1 as SGHTA and CDR2 as FQGNSA. The ends were cut back, 2 bases at V and 1 base at J, with 13 bases in the middle. The CDR3 spans 16 residues. The CDR3 sequence: CASSLFRAGGTDTQYF. Here the CDR3 DNA reads TGTGCCAGCAGCTTATTTAGAGCGGGTGGCACAGATACGCAGTATTTT. Together with reference TRBV7-2 and TRBJ2-3, the CDR3 gives the full variable domain: GAGVSQSPSNKVTEKGKDVELRCDPISGHTALYWYRQSLGQGLEFLIYFQGNSAPDKSGLPSDRFSAERTGGSVSTLTIQRTQQEDSAVYLCASSLFRAGGTDTQYFGPGTRLTVL.

The V and J genes are TRBV7-2 and TRBJ2-1; D remains unclear. CDR3 length: 15 residues. Per germline, CDR1 SGHTA and CDR2 FQGNSA. Deletions cut 4 bases from V and 1 base from J, with 11 bases between. For the CDR3, the DNA is TGTGCCAGCAGCTCCCCCGACCGTTCCTACAATGAGCAGTTCTTC. As protein: CASSSPDRSYNEQFF.

J is TRBJ2-1 and V is TRBV7-9; 12 bases are a match to TRBD2. V was clipped by 3 bases and J by 9 bases; unmatched bases: 15. The germline CDR1 and CDR2 sequences are SEHNR and FQNEAQ (reference sequence). This CDR3 region has 18 residues. This CDR3 reads CASSLLTRLAGDRGEQFF. For the CDR3, the DNA is TGTGCCAGCAGCTTGTTAACAAGACTAGCGGGAGATCGGGGTGAGCAGTTCTTC.

CDR3 in DNA: TGTGCCAGCAGCCCAGGGTGGGAGCGGGAGTCGGATGAGCAGTTCTTC. Translating gives CASSPGWERESDEQFF. The rearrangement links TRBV3-1 to TRBJ2-1; 8 bases fit TRBD2. CDR1 is LGHDT, CDR2 YNNKEL, per germline (reference sequence). V dropped 4 bases and J dropped 8; count of bases not matched to a gene: 13. The CDR3 spans 16 residues.

The chain has TRBV21-1 and TRBJ2-7; the table's D call, TRBD1, was not checked against the DNA. TRBV21-1 is a recognized pseudogene. The CDR3 loop spans 15 amino acids. The CDR3: CASSKDRAGSYEQYF. The CDR3, as DNA: TGTGCCAGCAGCAAAGACAGGGCAGGGTCCTACGAGCAGTACTTC.

V and J are TRBV5-1 and TRBJ2-4, with 8 positions matching TRBD2. The assigned J gene may be wrong: the sequence end matches TRBJ2-7 better. CDR3 size: 15 residues. Germline V lookup: CDR1 SGHRS, CDR2 YFSETQ. CDR3: CASSLSGGHSYEQYF. The CDR3 nucleotides are TGCGCCAGCAGCTTGAGCGGGGGCCACTCCTACGAGCAGTACTTC.

The chain couples TRBV14 to TRBJ1-2; TRBD1 aligns across 7 bases. V lost 4 bases, J lost 4 bases, and 3 bases stayed unmatched. The CDR3 loop spans 13 amino acids. Germline V gene lookup returns CDR1 SGHDN and CDR2 FVKESK. The CDR3 nucleotides read TGTGCCAGCAGCCCAGGGGGGGCCTATGGCTACACCTTC. As protein: CASSPGGAYGYTF.

The V gene is TRBV3-1, the J gene TRBJ2-1, with 7 nucleotides matching TRBD2. Germline lookup yields CDR1 LGHDT and CDR2 YNNKEL (reference sequence). V shed 0 bases, J shed 6 bases, and the junction held 8 bases outside the gene matches. The CDR3 length is 16 residues. The CDR3 reads CASSQDGGRVGNEQFF. The CDR3 bases are TGTGCCAGCAGCCAAGATGGCGGGAGAGTCGGCAATGAGCAGTTCTTC.

V and J are TRBV11-1 and TRBJ2-7; D is uncertain. Trimming removed 6 bases at V and 1 base at J, with 10 bases between. Germline V gene lookup returns CDR1 SGHAT and CDR2 FQDESV (reference sequence). The CDR3 runs 13 residues. The CDR3 protein is CASSFPPSYEQYF. For the CDR3, the DNA is TGTGCCAGCAGTTTTCCCCCTTCCTACGAGCAGTACTTC.

The V gene is TRBV20-1, the J gene TRBJ2-7; TRBD1 aligns across 10 bases. The tail of the sequence fits TRBJ2-5 better, so the J call may be wrong. Germline CDR1 is DFQATT and CDR2 is SNEGSKA (reference sequence). The CDR3 consists of 13 residues. The CDR3 loop is CSARGTGAETQYF. In nucleotides, the CDR3 is TGCAGTGCTAGGGGGACAGGGGCGGAGACCCAGTACTTC.

This clonotype was detected a few times. This rearrangement joins TRBV20-1 to TRBJ2-3; D possibly corresponds to TRBD2 (5 bases). Between the trimmed V and J ends, which lost 6 bases and 1 base, there was a span of 14 bases. The germline V gene encodes CDR1 DFQATT and CDR2 SNEGSKA (reference sequence). The CDR3 extends over 14 amino acids. The CDR3 reads CSAEGNSGTDTQYF. In DNA, the CDR3 is TGCAGTGCCGAGGGTAATAGCGGCACAGATACGCAGTATTTT.